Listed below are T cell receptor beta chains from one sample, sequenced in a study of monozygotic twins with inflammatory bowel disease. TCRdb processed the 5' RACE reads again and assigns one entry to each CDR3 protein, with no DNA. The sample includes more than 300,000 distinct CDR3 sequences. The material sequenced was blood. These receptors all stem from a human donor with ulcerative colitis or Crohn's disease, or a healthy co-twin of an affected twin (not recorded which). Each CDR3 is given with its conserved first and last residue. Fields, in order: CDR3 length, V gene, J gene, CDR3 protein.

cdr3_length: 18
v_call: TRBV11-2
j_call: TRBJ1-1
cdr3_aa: CASSRLRGTGVVLAEAFF

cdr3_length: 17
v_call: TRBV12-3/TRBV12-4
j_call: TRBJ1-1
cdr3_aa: CASRPGTGVSVFTEAFF

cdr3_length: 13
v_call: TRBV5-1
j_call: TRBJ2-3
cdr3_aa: CASSKDNPDTQYF

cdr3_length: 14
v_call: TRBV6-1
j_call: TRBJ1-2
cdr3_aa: CASYKGNLAYGYTF

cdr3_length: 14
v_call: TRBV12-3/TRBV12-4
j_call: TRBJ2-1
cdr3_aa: CASSGQGPFNEQFF

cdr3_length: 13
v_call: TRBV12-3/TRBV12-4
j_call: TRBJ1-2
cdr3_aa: CASSLRTGRSYTF

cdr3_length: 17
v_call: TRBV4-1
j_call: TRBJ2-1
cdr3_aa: CASSPDQVAGQVNEQFF

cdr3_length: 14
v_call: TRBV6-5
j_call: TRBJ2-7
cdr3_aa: CASSYGTGGYEQYF

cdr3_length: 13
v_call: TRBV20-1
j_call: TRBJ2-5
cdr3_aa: CSASFSAGETQYF

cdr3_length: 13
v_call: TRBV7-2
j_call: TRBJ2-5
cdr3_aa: CASSLGQGETQYF

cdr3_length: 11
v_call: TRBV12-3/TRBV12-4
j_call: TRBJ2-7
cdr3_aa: CASGLGDEQYF

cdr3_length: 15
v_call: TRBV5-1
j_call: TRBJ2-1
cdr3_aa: CASRIGGTGGNEQFF

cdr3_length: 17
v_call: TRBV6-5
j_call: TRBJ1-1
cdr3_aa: CASSYIRGTVMNTEAFF

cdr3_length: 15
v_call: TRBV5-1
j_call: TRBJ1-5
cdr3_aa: CASSPAGQGSQPQHF

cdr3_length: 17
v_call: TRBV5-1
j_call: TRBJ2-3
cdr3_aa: CASSPTSGTGPEDTQYF

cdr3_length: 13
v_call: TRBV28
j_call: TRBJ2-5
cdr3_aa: CASSLPGAETQYF

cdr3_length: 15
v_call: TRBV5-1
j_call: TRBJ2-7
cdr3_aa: CASSLTGGLVHEQYF

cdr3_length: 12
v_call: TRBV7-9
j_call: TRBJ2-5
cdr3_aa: CASSFSQETQYF

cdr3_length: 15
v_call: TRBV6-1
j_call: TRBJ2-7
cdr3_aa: CASSLHTGRVGEQYF

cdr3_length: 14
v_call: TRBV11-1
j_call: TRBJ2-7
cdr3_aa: CASSPYGGGYEQYF

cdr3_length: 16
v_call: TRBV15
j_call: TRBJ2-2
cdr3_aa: CATSKLTGSNTGELFF

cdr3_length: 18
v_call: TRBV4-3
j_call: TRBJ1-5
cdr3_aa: CASSQAAGRGLSNQPQHF

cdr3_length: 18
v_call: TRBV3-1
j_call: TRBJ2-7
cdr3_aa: CASSQDRGTGGWKNEQYF

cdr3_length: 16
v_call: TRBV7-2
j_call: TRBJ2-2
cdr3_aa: CASSLVGRRDTGELFF

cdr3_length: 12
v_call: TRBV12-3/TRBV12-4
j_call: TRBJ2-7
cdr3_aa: CASSTRLAEQYF

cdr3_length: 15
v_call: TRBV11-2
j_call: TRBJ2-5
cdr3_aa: CASSLSPRPPETQYF

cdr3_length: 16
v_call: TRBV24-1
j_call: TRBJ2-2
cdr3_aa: CATSDRERGGTGELFF

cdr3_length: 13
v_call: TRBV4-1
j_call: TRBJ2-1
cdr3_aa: CASSPFFYNEQFF

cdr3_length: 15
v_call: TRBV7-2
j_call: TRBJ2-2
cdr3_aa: CASSYRARNTGELFF

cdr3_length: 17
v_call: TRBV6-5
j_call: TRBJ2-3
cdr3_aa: CASSPPVGWVSRDTQYF

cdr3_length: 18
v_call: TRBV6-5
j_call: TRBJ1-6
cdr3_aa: CASSYSNRASSYNSPLHF

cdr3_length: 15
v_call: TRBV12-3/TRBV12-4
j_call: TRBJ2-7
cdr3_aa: CASSLRDRGPYEQYF

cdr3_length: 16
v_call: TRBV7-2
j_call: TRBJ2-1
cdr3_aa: CASSLEARGLGNEQFF

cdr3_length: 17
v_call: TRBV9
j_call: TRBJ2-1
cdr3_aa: CASSPSVTSGAYNEQFF

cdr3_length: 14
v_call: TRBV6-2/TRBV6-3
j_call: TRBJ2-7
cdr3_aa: CASSYSLGPYEQYF

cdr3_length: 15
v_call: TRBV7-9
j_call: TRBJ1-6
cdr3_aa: CASSLRSLGNSPLHF

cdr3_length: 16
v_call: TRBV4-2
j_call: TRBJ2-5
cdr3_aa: CASSQEFSGVKETQYF

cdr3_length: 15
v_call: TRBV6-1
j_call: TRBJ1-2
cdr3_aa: CASLPPDRANYGYTF

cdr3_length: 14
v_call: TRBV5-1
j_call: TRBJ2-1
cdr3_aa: CASGETGGHNEQFF

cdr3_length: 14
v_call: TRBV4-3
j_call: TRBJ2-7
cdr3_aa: CASSPRVLSYEQYF